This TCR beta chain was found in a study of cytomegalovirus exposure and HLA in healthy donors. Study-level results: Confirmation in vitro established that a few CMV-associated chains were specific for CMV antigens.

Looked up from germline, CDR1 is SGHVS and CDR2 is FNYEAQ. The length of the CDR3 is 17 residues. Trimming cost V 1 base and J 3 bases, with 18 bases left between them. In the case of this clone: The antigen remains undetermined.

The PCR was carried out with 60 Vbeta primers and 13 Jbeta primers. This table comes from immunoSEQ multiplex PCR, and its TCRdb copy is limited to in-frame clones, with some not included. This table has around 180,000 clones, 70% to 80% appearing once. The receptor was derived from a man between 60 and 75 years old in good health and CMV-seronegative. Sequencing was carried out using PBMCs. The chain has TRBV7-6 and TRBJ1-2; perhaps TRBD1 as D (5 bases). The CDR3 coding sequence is TGTGCCAGCAGCTTAGGGGGCTGGGAAGGTTCTTACTATGGCTACACCTTC. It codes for CASSLGGWEGSYYGYTF.